The 17 T cell receptor beta chains below come from one sample, sequenced in a study of OX40 agonist ivuxolimab in advanced cancers. Repertoires were generated with immunoSEQ multiplex PCR, while TCRdb's copy carries only in-frame clones and drops some. Among under 80,000 clones listed, approximately 86% were seen once. This specimen consisted of CD4+ or CD8+ T cells sorted from blood, obtained in a trial of the OX40 agonist ivuxolimab. Receptors were obtained from an adult with an advanced solid tumor such as melanoma, head and neck, liver or kidney cancer.

The chain couples TRBV25-1 to TRBJ2-5; tentative D call: TRBD1 (5 bases). The CDR3 runs 15 residues. V gave up 3 bases and J gave up 0 bases, with 11 bases separating them. The germline gives CDR1 MGHDK, CDR2 SYGVNS. The CDR3 sequence: CASSEYRLNQETQYF. The CDR3 DNA reads TGTGCCAGCAGTGAGTACAGGCTGAACCAAGAGACCCAGTACTTC.

The chain is built from TRBV5-1 and TRBJ1-5; D is possibly TRBD1 (5 bases). The germline V and J ends were trimmed by 0 bases and 6 bases, with 13 bases remaining between them. Germline lookup yields CDR1 SGHRS and CDR2 YFSETQ. There are 15 residues in the CDR3. The CDR3 bases are TGCGCCAGCAGCTTGGAAGGGGTAGCTGCTCAGCCCCAGCATTTT. This codes for CASSLEGVAAQPQHF.

The chain couples TRBV10-3 to TRBJ2-1, with D perhaps TRBD2 (6 bases). This CDR3 region has 18 residues. Germline values: CDR1 ENHRY, CDR2 SYGVKD. V gave up 6 bases and J gave up 0 bases, with 21 bases separating them. Here the CDR3 reads CAISPRDLAVPSYNEQFF. CDR3 nucleotide sequence: TGTGCCATCAGCCCCCGGGACTTAGCGGTCCCCTCCTACAATGAGCAGTTCTTC.

The CDR3 reads CASSPGTVSNTIYF. CDR3 bases: TGTGCCAGCAGCCCAGGGACAGTAAGCAACACCATATATTTT. The chain is built from TRBV9 and TRBJ1-3; 7 bases match TRBD1. From germline, CDR1 is SGDLS and CDR2 YYNGEE. The CDR3 runs to 14 residues. Trimming removed 4 bases from V and 7 bases from J; junction bases left unmatched: 8.

The gene calls are TRBV7-9 and TRBJ2-2; D unclear. Germline CDR1 reads SEHNR; CDR2 reads FQNEAQ (reference sequence). CDR3 size: 14 residues. The ends were cut back, 1 base at V and 7 bases at J, with 10 bases in the middle. CDR3 sequence reads: CASSLGASGGELFF. CDR3 sequence (DNA): TGTGCCAGCAGCTTAGGGGCATCGGGCGGGGAGCTGTTTTTT.

This chain connects TRBV19 to TRBJ2-4; TRBD2 is a possible D gene (6 bases). Trimming shortened V by 1 base and J by 0 bases, and 7 bases separated the two germline ends. From germline, CDR1 is LNHDA and CDR2 SQIVND (reference sequence). This CDR3 has 15 amino acids. This CDR3 is CASSIGGVAKNIQYF. Written as DNA, the CDR3 is TGTGCCAGTAGTATAGGCGGGGTAGCCAAAAACATTCAGTACTTC.

The rearrangement links TRBV29-1 to TRBJ2-7; 7 bases are a match to TRBD1. CDR1 is SQVTM, CDR2 ANQGSEA, per germline. This CDR3 region has 20 residues. Losses at the gene ends were 5 bases for V and 4 bases for J; bases not matched to a gene: 29. The CDR3 here is CSVWRMSLRARRQGRYEQYF. CDR3 nucleotide sequence: TGCAGCGTTTGGCGCATGTCGCTCCGTGCCAGGAGACAGGGAAGATACGAGCAGTACTTC.

The gene calls are TRBV19 and TRBJ1-6; unclear D gene. Germline CDR1 is LNHDA and CDR2 is SQIVND (reference sequence). Between the trimmed V and J ends, which lost 7 bases and 0 bases, there was a span of 4 bases. The CDR3 consists of 13 residues. CDR3 protein: CASTSSYNSPLHF. In nucleotides, the CDR3 is TGTGCCAGTACAAGCTCCTATAATTCACCCCTCCACTTT.

CDR3 protein: CSVEDQPGAWAFF. The CDR3 DNA follows: TGCAGCGTTGAAGATCAACCAGGGGCTTGGGCTTTCTTT. The chain recombines TRBV29-1 with TRBJ1-1; possibly TRBD1 for D (6 bases). The V and J ends lost 0 bases and 11 bases respectively, with 16 bases between them. The CDR3 loop spans 13 amino acids. CDR1 and CDR2 (germline): SQVTM, ANQGSEA.

The V call is TRBV6-5, the J call TRBJ2-1; D is unresolved. Trimming removed 10 bases at V and 9 bases at J, with 16 bases between. This CDR3 is built from 12 residues. Germline CDR1 reads MNHEY; CDR2 reads SVGAGI. CDR3 DNA: TGTGCCACCCCCCCCCGGCGAGGTGAGCAGTTCTTC. This sequence encodes CATPPRRGEQFF.

V gene TRBV7-2 combines with J gene TRBJ1-6; no clear D gene. Germline-derived CDR1 and CDR2 are SGHTA and FQGNSA. With 9 bases removed from V and 10 bases from J, the gap between germline ends came to 19 bases. CDR3 length: 14 residues. CDR3 sequence: CASGPFIGLSPLHF. In DNA form, the CDR3 reads TGTGCCAGTGGCCCTTTTATTGGGCTCTCACCCCTCCACTTT.

This chain uses TRBV6-5 with TRBJ2-7, with a weak D call TRBD1 (6 bases). With 7 bases removed from V and 1 base from J, the gap between germline ends came to 17 bases. The CDR3 extends over 15 amino acids. Germline V gives CDR1 MNHEY, CDR2 SVGAGI. The CDR3 nucleotides are TGTGCCAGCACCACCGGGACAATCTCTTCCTACGAGCAGTACTTC. Protein product: CASTTGTISSYEQYF.

The chain links TRBV6-1 to TRBJ2-7; weak D call: TRBD1 (5 bases). The germline CDR1 and CDR2 sequences are MNHNS and SASEGT. This CDR3 spans 14 amino acids. Trimming stripped 2 bases from V and 3 bases from J, with 11 bases between. Written as DNA, the CDR3 is TGTGCCAGCAGTGAAAGTGGGGCCCTCTACGAGCAGTACTTC. Amino acids: CASSESGALYEQYF.

The V gene is TRBV5-1, the J gene TRBJ2-3, with 12 positions matching TRBD2. This CDR3 is 18 amino acids long. Germline CDR1 SGHRS, CDR2 YFSETQ. V was clipped by 1 base and J by 2 bases; unmatched bases: 8. The CDR3 region is CASSLRALAGGPTDTQYF. The CDR3 DNA sequence: TGCGCCAGCAGCTTGCGGGCGCTAGCGGGGGGGCCCACAGATACGCAGTATTTT.

This clone came up once. CDR3 loop: CASSTGFGSYEQYF. For the CDR3, the DNA is TGTGCCTCCTCGACAGGGTTCGGCTCCTACGAGCAGTACTTC. The gene calls are TRBV30 and TRBJ2-7, with 7 positions matching TRBD1. Germline V gene lookup returns CDR1 GTSNPN and CDR2 SVGIG (reference sequence). The junction had 9 bases not matched to a gene; V was cut back by 7 bases and J by 0 bases. The CDR3 sequence is 14 residues long.

The J gene is TRBJ1-4, the V gene TRBV30, with D perhaps matching TRBD1 (5 bases). This CDR3 is 14 amino acids long. V dropped 0 bases and J dropped 3 bases, with 8 bases sitting between them. Germline V gives CDR1 GTSNPN, CDR2 SVGIG (reference sequence). The CDR3 protein is CAWSVVGANEKLFF. In DNA, the CDR3 is TGTGCCTGGAGTGTAGTGGGGGCTAATGAAAAACTGTTTTTT.

The CDR3 sequence is CASSTGTGVDTKQYF. The CDR3 DNA is TGTGCCAGTAGTACGGGGACAGGGGTTGATACGAAGCAGTACTTC. The chain links TRBV19 to TRBJ2-7; 10 bases line up with TRBD1. V was pared by 4 bases and J by 8 bases, with 11 bases of the junction left unmatched. Germline assignment: CDR1 LNHDA and CDR2 SQIVND (reference sequence). This CDR3 spans 15 amino acids.